Detailed here is one T cell receptor beta chain. As yet, its antigen is unknown. V dropped 0 bases and J dropped 7 bases, with 7 bases sitting between them. The CDR3 is 13 amino acids. Per the germline V gene, CDR1 is SGHTA and CDR2 is FQGTGA. These data are taken from a study of shared clonotypes between healthy human individuals. Study results and limitations: Estimated richness values were generally larger in naive subsets than in memory subsets.

The repertoire was sequenced with immunoSEQ multiplex PCR; TCRdb's copy has only in-frame clones and lacks some. The data hold 950,000 to 1,100,000 clones, with 75% to 85% observed a single time. This chain connects TRBV7-3 to TRBJ2-1; D gene uncertain. The material sequenced was memory CD4+ T cells from PBMCs. The subset here: CD45RA-negative fraction. The TCR comes from a man younger than 35 in good health. Some clones in this sample may be carry-over from other donors' samples. The CDR3 loop reads CASSLTPANEQFF. Written as DNA, the CDR3 is TGTGCCAGCAGCTTAACTCCAGCAAATGAGCAGTTCTTC.